A single sample is the source of the 31 T cell receptor beta chains below, sequenced in a study of cytomegalovirus exposure and HLA in healthy donors. The PCR made use of 60 Vbeta and 13 Jbeta primers. The data were produced by immunoSEQ multiplex PCR, yet TCRdb's version contains in-frame clones alone and is incomplete. The sample includes some 160,000 clones, around 86% seen only once; the top ten take about 2.3%. Sequencing input: PBMCs. The receptors derive from a male donor in good health and CMV-seronegative.

The gene calls are TRBV4-1 and TRBJ2-5; D is perhaps TRBD2 (6 bases). CDR3 length: 15 residues. Germline V gene lookup returns CDR1 MGHRA and CDR2 YSYEKL. Trimming shortened V by 0 bases and J by 1 base, and 9 bases separated the two germline ends. The CDR3 DNA follows: TGCGCCAGCAGCCAAGATGGGGGGATCCAAGAGACCCAGTACTTC. It yields the protein CASSQDGGIQETQYF.

The J gene is TRBJ2-7, the V gene TRBV19; 8 bases match TRBD2. There are 15 residues in the CDR3. Trimming at V came to 3 bases and at J to 5 bases, leaving 9 bases not matched to a gene. Per the germline V gene, CDR1 is LNHDA and CDR2 is SQIVND (reference sequence). The CDR3 sequence is CASSIRGGGPHEQYF. The CDR3 bases are TGTGCCAGTAGTATTCGGGGCGGGGGGCCCCACGAGCAGTACTTC.

This chain uses TRBV5-1 with TRBJ2-1; TRBD2 matches at 8 bases. Germline CDR1 is SGHRS and CDR2 is YFSETQ. The CDR3 totals 18 residues. V lost 0 bases to trimming and J lost 6 bases; unmatched junction nucleotides: 14. This CDR3 reads CASSLVPAGEIKRNEQFF. The CDR3 DNA reads as TGCGCCAGCAGCTTGGTGCCAGCGGGGGAGATCAAACGCAATGAGCAGTTCTTC.

This clone occurred once. The chain combines TRBV7-9 with TRBJ2-5, with 8 positions matching TRBD1. V lost 5 bases to trimming and J lost 5 bases; unmatched junction nucleotides: 19. The CDR3 spans 18 residues. Germline assignment: CDR1 SEHNR and CDR2 FQNEAQ (reference sequence). The CDR3 sequence is CASSDYGLGQGLLETQYF. The CDR3 bases are TGTGCCAGCAGCGACTATGGACTCGGACAGGGTCTTTTGGAGACCCAGTACTTC.

This sequence joins TRBV7-6 and TRBJ2-1, with 13 bases fitting TRBD2. This CDR3 comprises 17 residues. CDR1 is SGHVS and CDR2 is FNYEAQ in the germline V gene. J was trimmed by 3 bases and V by 3 bases; bases with no gene match: 5. Written as DNA, the CDR3 is TGTGCCAGCAGCTTTCGACTAGCGGGGGGCCTCTACAATGAGCAGTTCTTC. Amino acid sequence: CASSFRLAGGLYNEQFF.

This clone was found a few times. The chain is built from TRBV6-5 and TRBJ1-4, with 7 positions matching TRBD1. The CDR3 extends over 15 amino acids. Per germline, CDR1 MNHEY and CDR2 SVGAGI. Trimming cost V 0 bases and J 14 bases; bases outside gene matches: 12. The CDR3 loop reads CASSYSTGQAKRLFF. CDR3 in DNA: TGTGCCAGCAGTTACTCGACAGGGCAGGCGAAGCGTCTGTTTTTT.

The chain couples TRBV10-3 to TRBJ2-1, with 12 bases matching TRBD2. The CDR3 length is 17 residues. Germline V gene lookup returns CDR1 ENHRY and CDR2 SYGVKD. J lost 0 bases, V lost 10 bases, and 10 bases had no gene match. CDR3 sequence reads: CATAGTSGSSSYNEQFF. The CDR3 DNA reads TGTGCCACGGCGGGGACTAGCGGGTCAAGCTCCTACAATGAGCAGTTCTTC.

The genes are TRBV7-2 and TRBJ2-7; 7 bases map to TRBD2. The CDR3 sequence is 15 residues long. V was clipped by 1 base and J by 1 base; unmatched bases: 4. Germline V gives CDR1 SGHTA, CDR2 FQGNSA. The CDR3 coding sequence is TGTGCCAGCAGCTTAGACGGAGCGGGGTCCTACGAGCAGTACTTC. It codes for CASSLDGAGSYEQYF. Variable domain in full (rest from reference TRBV7-2 and TRBJ2-7): GAGVSQSPSNKVTEKGKDVELRCDPISGHTALYWYRQSLGQGLEFLIYFQGNSAPDKSGLPSDRFSAERTGGSVSTLTIQRTQQEDSAVYLCASSLDGAGSYEQYFGPGTRLTVT.

This clone was seen a handful of times. The V call is TRBV7-9, the J call TRBJ1-2; 8 bases align to TRBD1. This CDR3 spans 13 amino acids. V lost 8 bases, J lost 4 bases, and 6 bases stayed unmatched. Per the germline V gene, CDR1 is SEHNR and CDR2 is FQNEAQ (reference sequence). The CDR3 coding sequence is TGTGCCAGCCTTCCCGACAGGGGCTATGGCTACACCTTC. Translated: CASLPDRGYGYTF.

V and J are TRBV7-9 and TRBJ1-4; D unclear. This CDR3 spans 15 amino acids. Per the germline V gene, CDR1 is SEHNR and CDR2 is FQNEAQ (reference sequence). Trimming removed 3 bases at V and 8 bases at J, with 16 bases between. The CDR3 nucleotides read TGTGCCAGCAGCTTCTGGACTACCGGGATAGAAAAACTGTTTTTT. Amino acid sequence: CASSFWTTGIEKLFF. The complete variable domain, with remaining parts taken from reference TRBV7-9 and TRBJ1-4, reads DTGVSQNPRHKITKRGQNVTFRCDPISEHNRLYWYRQTLGQGPEFLTYFQNEAQLEKSRLLSDRFSAERPKGSFSTLEIQRTEQGDSAMYLCASSFWTTGIEKLFFGSGTQLSVL.

The chain uses TRBV11-2 and TRBJ2-5; no firm D call. Trimming pared 1 base from V and 4 bases from J, leaving 7 bases between. This CDR3 spans 13 amino acids. Looked up from germline, CDR1 is SGHAT and CDR2 is FQNNGV. The CDR3 coding sequence is TGTGCCAGCAGCTTAGTGGTCGGAGAGACCCAGTACTTC. Protein: CASSLVVGETQYF.

The chain has TRBV27 and TRBJ1-1; maybe TRBD1 (6 bases). Trimming pared 3 bases from V and 1 base from J, leaving 21 bases between. Germline CDR1 is MNHEY and CDR2 is SMNVEV (reference sequence). There are 18 residues in the CDR3. CDR3 sequence reads: CASSFPPMGGLGNTEAFF. The CDR3 region has the DNA TGTGCCAGCAGTTTCCCCCCTATGGGGGGGCTTGGGAACACTGAAGCTTTCTTT.

V usage is TRBV5-1 and J usage is TRBJ2-2; no clear D gene. This CDR3 is built from 13 residues. V was pared by 1 base and J by 3 bases, with 4 bases between. Germline CDR1 reads SGHRS; CDR2 reads YFSETQ. The CDR3 coding sequence is TGCGCCAGCAGCTTGCCTGACACCGGGGAGCTGTTTTTT. It encodes CASSLPDTGELFF.

The rearrangement uses TRBV30 and TRBJ2-5; D remains ambiguous. V lost 2 bases to trimming and J lost 0 bases, with 7 bases between them. CDR1 GTSNPN and CDR2 SVGIG come from the germline V gene (reference sequence). This CDR3 is 13 amino acids long. In DNA, the CDR3 is TGTGCCTGGAGTCTAACGTACCAAGAGACCCAGTACTTC. Its translation is CAWSLTYQETQYF.

This chain connects TRBV27 to TRBJ2-1; TRBD1 agrees at 10 bases. Germline CDR1 reads MNHEY; CDR2 reads SMNVEV (reference sequence). The CDR3 extends over 16 amino acids. V was pared by 8 bases and J by 5 bases, with 12 bases of the junction left unmatched. CDR3: CASSIPGTGVDNEQFF. DNA of the CDR3: TGTGCCAGCTCCATCCCAGGGACAGGGGTCGACAATGAGCAGTTCTTC.

The V call is TRBV5-1, the J call TRBJ2-3, with 8 bases identical to TRBD2. CDR1 is SGHRS, CDR2 YFSETQ, per germline. J gave up 0 bases and V 3 bases, and 3 bases lay outside the gene matches. The CDR3 consists of 15 residues. Here the CDR3 DNA reads TGCGCCAGCAGCTGGTTAGCGGGGAGCACAGATACGCAGTATTTT. Encoded protein: CASSWLAGSTDTQYF.

V is TRBV27 and J is TRBJ2-5; weak D call: TRBD1 (6 bases). The DNA end favors TRBJ2-7, so the J call may be wrong. The V gene's germline CDR1 is MNHEY and CDR2 SMNVEV (reference sequence). The CDR3 is 14 amino acids. CDR3 amino acids: CASSPLIQGVEQYF. The CDR3 coding sequence is TGTGCCAGCAGCCCCTTAATACAGGGTGTCGAGCAGTACTTC.

CDR3 sequence (DNA): TGTGCCAGCATCCGGGGGAGCCAAGAGACCCAGTACTTC. Translating gives CASIRGSQETQYF. V usage is TRBV2 and J usage is TRBJ2-5; tentatively, D is TRBD2 (6 bases). The V end lost 7 bases, the J end lost 1 base, and 10 bases lay between the germline ends. CDR1 and CDR2 from the germline V gene are SNHLY and FYNNEI. CDR3 length equals 13 residues. Full variable domain (remainder filled in from reference TRBV2 and TRBJ2-5): EPEVTQTPSHQVTQMGQEVILRCVPISNHLYFYWYRQILGQKVEFLVSFYNNEISEKSEIFDDQFSVERPDGSNFTLKIRSTKLEDSAMYFCASIRGSQETQYFGPGTRLLVL.

The chain combines TRBV6-5 with TRBJ1-6, with D perhaps TRBD1 (6 bases). Germline V gene lookup returns CDR1 MNHEY and CDR2 SVGAGI. The CDR3 contains 15 residues. V gave up 6 bases and J gave up 10 bases, with 19 bases separating them. The CDR3: CASSSTGILRSPLHF. The DNA for the CDR3 is TGTGCCAGCAGCTCCACAGGGATTTTGCGATCACCCCTCCACTTT.

The rearrangement uses TRBV19 and TRBJ1-5, with D possibly matching TRBD1 (5 bases). CDR3 length: 16 amino acids. Germline V gene data show CDR1 as LNHDA and CDR2 as SQIVND (reference sequence). The V and J ends lost 3 bases and 6 bases respectively, with 18 bases between them. CDR3 amino acids: CASSITPDSSGQPQHF. The CDR3, as DNA: TGTGCCAGTAGTATTACTCCCGACAGTTCTGGTCAGCCCCAGCATTTT.

The gene calls are TRBV5-1 and TRBJ1-6; TRBD1 might be the D (6 bases). The V and J ends lost 0 bases and 9 bases respectively, with 16 bases between them. The CDR3 extends over 16 amino acids. Looked up from germline, CDR1 is SGHRS and CDR2 is YFSETQ. The CDR3 is CASSLGWDIVGSPLHF. CDR3 nucleotide sequence: TGCGCCAGCAGCTTGGGGTGGGACATTGTGGGTTCACCCCTCCACTTT.

This clone was seen just once. V and J are TRBV21-1 and TRBJ2-1; TRBD1, the table's D call, lacks a check against the DNA. TRBV21-1 is reported as a pseudogene. The CDR3 consists of 16 residues. The CDR3 loop is CASSKARQGHHAEQFF. CDR3 in DNA: TGTGCCAGCAGCAAAGCGAGACAGGGTCACCACGCTGAGCAGTTCTTC.

The chain employs TRBV19 and TRBJ2-2; D is uncertain. Trimming took 1 base from V and 1 from J, leaving 4 bases between them. Germline V CDR1 and CDR2: LNHDA, SQIVND (reference sequence). CDR3 length: 14 amino acids. The CDR3 is CASSIGVNTGELFF. As DNA, the CDR3 is TGTGCCAGTAGTATAGGCGTGAACACCGGGGAGCTGTTTTTT. The full variable domain, with the rest looked up from reference TRBV19 and TRBJ2-2, is DGGITQSPKYLFRKEGQNVTLSCEQNLNHDAMYWYRQDPGQGLRLIYYSQIVNDFQKGDIAEGYSVSREKKESFPLTVTSAQKNPTAFYLCASSIGVNTGELFFGEGSRLTVL.

This chain connects TRBV6-1 to TRBJ2-7, with 9 bases aligning to TRBD2. Germline V gene data show CDR1 as MNHNS and CDR2 as SASEGT. With V trimmed by 6 bases and J by 0 bases, 3 bases remained unmatched. There are 14 residues in the CDR3. The CDR3, as DNA: TGTGCCAGCAGGCCACTAGCGGGCTCCTACGAGCAGTACTTC. It yields the protein CASRPLAGSYEQYF.

The genes are TRBV7-9 and TRBJ1-1, with 7 bases fitting TRBD1. Germline CDR1 and CDR2: SEHNR and FQNEAQ (reference sequence). J was trimmed by 3 bases and V by 4 bases; bases with no gene match: 8. CDR3 length equals 15 residues. The CDR3 spells CASSSYRGRDTEAFF. The CDR3, as DNA: TGTGCCAGCAGCTCATACAGGGGAAGGGACACTGAAGCTTTCTTT. The variable domain in full, completed from reference TRBV7-9 and TRBJ1-1, reads DTGVSQNPRHKITKRGQNVTFRCDPISEHNRLYWYRQTLGQGPEFLTYFQNEAQLEKSRLLSDRFSAERPKGSFSTLEIQRTEQGDSAMYLCASSSYRGRDTEAFFGQGTRLTVV.

The genes are TRBV29-1 and TRBJ1-1; D is unclear. Germline V CDR1 and CDR2: SQVTM, ANQGSEA. V dropped 3 bases and J dropped 6 bases, with 14 bases sitting between them. The CDR3 has 13 amino acids. CDR3 sequence reads: CSVEVQTKAEAFF. CDR3 coding DNA: TGCAGCGTTGAGGTACAGACTAAAGCTGAAGCTTTCTTT.

The rearrangement uses TRBV25-1 and TRBJ1-6, with no clear D. This CDR3 region has 12 residues. V lost 4 bases and J lost 7, with 5 bases in between. Germline values: CDR1 MGHDK, CDR2 SYGVNS. CDR3 DNA sequence: TGTGCCAGCAGTGTCGGGAATTCACCCCTCCACTTT. Translation: CASSVGNSPLHF.

The genes are TRBV7-2 and TRBJ2-5, with 15 nucleotides matching TRBD2. Losses at the gene ends were 1 base for V and 5 bases for J; bases not matched to a gene: 5. The CDR3 extends over 17 amino acids. Germline lookup yields CDR1 SGHTA and CDR2 FQGNSA. DNA of the CDR3: TGTGCCAGCAGCTTAGTGGGACTAGCGGGGGGTTCGGAGACCCAGTACTTC. The encoded protein is CASSLVGLAGGSETQYF.

The genes are TRBV4-1 and TRBJ1-1; no definite D call. V was shortened by 1 base and J by 8 bases, with 17 bases between the two germline ends. There are 15 residues in the CDR3. Germline assignment: CDR1 MGHRA and CDR2 YSYEKL. CDR3 protein: CASSQAVTTRPEAFF. In DNA, the CDR3 is TGCGCCAGCAGCCAAGCGGTAACTACAAGGCCCGAAGCTTTCTTT.

The chain carries TRBV30 and TRBJ2-3; tentative D call: TRBD1 (5 bases). Trimming removed 0 bases from V and 6 bases from J, with 13 bases in between. This CDR3 contains 14 residues. Germline CDR1 reads GTSNPN; CDR2 reads SVGIG (reference sequence). The CDR3 coding sequence is TGTGCCTGGAGTGTCGGGCAGGGCTCGGATACGCAGTATTTT. Amino acid sequence: CAWSVGQGSDTQYF.

This rearrangement joins TRBV6-5 to TRBJ2-7, with TRBD1 matching 10 bases. After removal of 4 bases from V and 4 bases from J, the junction contained 7 bases not matched to a gene. Germline assignment: CDR1 MNHEY and CDR2 SVGAGI. The CDR3 totals 15 residues. The CDR3 DNA is TGTGCCAGCAGTTTCTCGACAGGGGGCCTATACGAGCAGTACTTC. Amino acid sequence: CASSFSTGGLYEQYF.